This entry concerns a single TCR beta chain. The protocol was immunoSEQ multiplex PCR, while the TCRdb copy is restricted to in-frame clones and leaves out a portion. The top ten clones hold about 14% of a sample with 200,000 to 250,000 clones, approximately 80% of them seen once. The CDR3 contains 13 residues. Trimming took 5 bases from V and 13 from J, leaving 20 bases between them. The germline CDR1 and CDR2 sequences are SEHNR and FQNEAQ (reference sequence). The data are from a study of cytomegalovirus exposure and HLA in healthy donors. The source material was PBMCs. The receptor was isolated from a woman aged 30 to 39 in good health and CMV-seropositive. The J gene is TRBJ1-1, the V gene TRBV7-9, with D perhaps TRBD1 (6 bases). The CDR3 sequence: CASSPQPQQGIFF. For the CDR3, the DNA is TGTGCCAGCAGCCCCCAACCCCAGCAGGGGATTTTCTTT.